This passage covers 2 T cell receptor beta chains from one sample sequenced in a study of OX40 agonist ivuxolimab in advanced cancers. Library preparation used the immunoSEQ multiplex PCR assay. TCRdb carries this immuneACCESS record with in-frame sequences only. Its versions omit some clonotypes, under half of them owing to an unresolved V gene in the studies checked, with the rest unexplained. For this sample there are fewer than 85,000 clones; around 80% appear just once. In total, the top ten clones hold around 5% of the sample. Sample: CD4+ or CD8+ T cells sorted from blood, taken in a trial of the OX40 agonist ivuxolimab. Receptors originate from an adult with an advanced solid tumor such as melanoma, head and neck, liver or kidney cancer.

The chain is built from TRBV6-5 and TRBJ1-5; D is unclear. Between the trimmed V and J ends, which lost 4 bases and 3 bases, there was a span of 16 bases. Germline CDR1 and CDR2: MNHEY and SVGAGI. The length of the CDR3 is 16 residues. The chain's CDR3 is CASSSSTAQYNQPQHF. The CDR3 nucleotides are TGTGCCAGCAGTTCCTCGACGGCCCAATACAATCAGCCCCAGCATTTT.

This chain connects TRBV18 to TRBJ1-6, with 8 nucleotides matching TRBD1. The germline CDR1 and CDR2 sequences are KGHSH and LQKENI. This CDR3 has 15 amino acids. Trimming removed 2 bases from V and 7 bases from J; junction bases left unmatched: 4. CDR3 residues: CASSPAGGGNSPLHF. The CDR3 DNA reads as TGTGCCAGCTCACCAGCAGGGGGCGGGAATTCACCCCTCCACTTT. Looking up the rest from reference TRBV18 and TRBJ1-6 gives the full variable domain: NAGVMQNPRHLVRRRGQEARLRCSPMKGHSHVYWYRQLPEEGLKFMVYLQKENIIDESGMPKERFSAEFPKEGPSILRIQQVVRGDSAAYFCASSPAGGGNSPLHFGNGTRLTVT.